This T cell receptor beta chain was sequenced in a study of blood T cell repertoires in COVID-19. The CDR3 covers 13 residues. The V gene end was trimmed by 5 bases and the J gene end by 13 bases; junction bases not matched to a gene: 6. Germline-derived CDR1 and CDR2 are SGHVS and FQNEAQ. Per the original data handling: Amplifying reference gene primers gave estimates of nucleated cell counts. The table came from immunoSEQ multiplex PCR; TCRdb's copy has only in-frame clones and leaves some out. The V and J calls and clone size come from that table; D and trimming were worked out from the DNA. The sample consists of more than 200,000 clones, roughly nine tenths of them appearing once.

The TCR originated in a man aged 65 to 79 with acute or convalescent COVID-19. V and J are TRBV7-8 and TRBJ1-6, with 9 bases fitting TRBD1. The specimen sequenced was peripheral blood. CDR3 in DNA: TGTGCCAGCAGCCGGGACAGGGCTTCGCCCCTCCACTTT. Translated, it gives CASSRDRASPLHF.